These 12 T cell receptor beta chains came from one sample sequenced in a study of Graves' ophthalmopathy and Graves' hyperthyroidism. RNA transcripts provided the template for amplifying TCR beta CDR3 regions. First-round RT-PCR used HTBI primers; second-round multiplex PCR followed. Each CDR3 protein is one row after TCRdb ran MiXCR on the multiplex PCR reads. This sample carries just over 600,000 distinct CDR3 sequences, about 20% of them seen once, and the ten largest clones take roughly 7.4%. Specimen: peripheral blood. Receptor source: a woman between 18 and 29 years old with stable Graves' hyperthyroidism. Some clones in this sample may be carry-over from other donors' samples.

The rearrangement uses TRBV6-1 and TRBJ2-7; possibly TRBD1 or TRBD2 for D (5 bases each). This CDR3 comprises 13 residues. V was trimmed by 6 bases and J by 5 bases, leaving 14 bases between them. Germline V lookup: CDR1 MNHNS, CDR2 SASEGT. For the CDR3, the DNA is TGTGCCAGCAGCCGGACTTGGGGCCACGAGCAGTACTTC. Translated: CASSRTWGHEQYF.

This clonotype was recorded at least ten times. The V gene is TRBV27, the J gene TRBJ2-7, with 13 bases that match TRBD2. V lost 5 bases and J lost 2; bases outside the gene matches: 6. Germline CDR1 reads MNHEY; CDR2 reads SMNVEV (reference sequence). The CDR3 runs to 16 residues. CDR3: CASSPGTSGITYEQYF. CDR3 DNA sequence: TGTGCCAGCAGTCCCGGGACTAGCGGGATAACCTACGAGCAGTACTTC.

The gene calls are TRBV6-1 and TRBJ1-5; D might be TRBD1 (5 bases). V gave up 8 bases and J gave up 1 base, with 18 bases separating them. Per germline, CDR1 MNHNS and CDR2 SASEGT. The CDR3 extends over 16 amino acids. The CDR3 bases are TGTGCCAGCTCGATCAGGGAGGGGTGGAGCAATCAGCCCCAGCATTTT. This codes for CASSIREGWSNQPQHF.

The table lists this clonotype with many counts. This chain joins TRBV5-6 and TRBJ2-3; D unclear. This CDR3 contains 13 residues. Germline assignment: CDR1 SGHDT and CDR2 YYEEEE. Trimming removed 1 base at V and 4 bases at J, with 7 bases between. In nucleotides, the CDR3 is TGTGCCAGCAGCTTGATTGACCCAGATACGCAGTATTTT. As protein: CASSLIDPDTQYF. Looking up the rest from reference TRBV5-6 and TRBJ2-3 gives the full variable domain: DAGVTQSPTHLIKTRGQQVTLRCSPKSGHDTVSWYQQALGQGPQFIFQYYEEEERQRGNFPDRFSGHQFPNYSSELNVNALLLGDSALYLCASSLIDPDTQYFGPGTRLTVL.

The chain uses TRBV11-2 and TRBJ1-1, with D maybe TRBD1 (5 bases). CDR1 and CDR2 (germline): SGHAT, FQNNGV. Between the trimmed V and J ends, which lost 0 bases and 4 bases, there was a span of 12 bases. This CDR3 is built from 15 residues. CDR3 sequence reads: CASSLEVGGTTEAFF. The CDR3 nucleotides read TGTGCCAGCAGCTTAGAGGTTGGCGGGACCACTGAAGCTTTCTTT.

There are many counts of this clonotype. CDR3 sequence: CASSQGRGFGTEAFF. In DNA, the CDR3 is TGTGCCAGCAGTCAAGGGAGGGGGTTCGGCACTGAAGCTTTCTTT. V gene TRBV5-5 combines with J gene TRBJ1-1, with D perhaps TRBD1 (6 bases). V lost 5 bases and J lost 4, with 18 bases in between. Germline V lookup: CDR1 SGHKS, CDR2 YYEKEE (reference sequence). The CDR3 is 15 residues long. The whole variable domain, filled in from reference TRBV5-5 and TRBJ1-1, reads DAGVTQSPTHLIKTRGQQVTLRCSPISGHKSVSWYQQVLGQGPQFIFQYYEKEERGRGNFPDRFSARQFPNYSSELNVNALLLGDSALYLCASSQGRGFGTEAFFGQGTRLTVV.

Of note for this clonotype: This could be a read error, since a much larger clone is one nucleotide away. The CDR3 here is CSARDPGSYSYTF. The CDR3 nucleotides are TGCAGTGCTAGAGACCCGGGCTCCTATAGCTACACCTTC. V is TRBV20-1 and J is TRBJ1-2; D call uncertain. CDR3 length: 13 residues. In germline, CDR1 is DFQATT, CDR2 SNEGSKA (reference sequence).

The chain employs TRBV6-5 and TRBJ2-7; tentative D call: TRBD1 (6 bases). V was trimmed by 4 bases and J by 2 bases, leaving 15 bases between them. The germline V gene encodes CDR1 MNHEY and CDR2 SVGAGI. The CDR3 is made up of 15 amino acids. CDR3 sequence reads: CASSLGHQKPYEQYF. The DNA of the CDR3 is TGTGCCAGCAGTTTGGGACATCAGAAGCCCTACGAGCAGTACTTC.

CDR3 loop: CSARGVSFYEQYF. The CDR3 nucleotides are TGCAGTGCTAGAGGAGTTTCCTTCTACGAGCAGTACTTC. This rearrangement joins TRBV20-1 to TRBJ2-7; no firm D call. V lost 1 base and J lost 3, with 10 bases in between. CDR3 length: 13 residues. The germline CDR1 and CDR2 sequences are DFQATT and SNEGSKA (reference sequence).

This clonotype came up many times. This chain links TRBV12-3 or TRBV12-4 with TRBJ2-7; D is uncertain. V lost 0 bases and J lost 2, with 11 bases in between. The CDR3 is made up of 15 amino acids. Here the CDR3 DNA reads TGTGCCAGCAGTTTAGCCCGCGGATCCCCCTACGAGCAGTACTTC. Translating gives CASSLARGSPYEQYF.

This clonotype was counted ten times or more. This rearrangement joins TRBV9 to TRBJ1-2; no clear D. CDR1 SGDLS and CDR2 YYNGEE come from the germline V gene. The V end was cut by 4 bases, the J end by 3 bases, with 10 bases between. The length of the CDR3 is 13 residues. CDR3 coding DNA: TGTGCCAGCAGCCGGGCCCTCGACTATGGCTACACCTTC. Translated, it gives CASSRALDYGYTF.

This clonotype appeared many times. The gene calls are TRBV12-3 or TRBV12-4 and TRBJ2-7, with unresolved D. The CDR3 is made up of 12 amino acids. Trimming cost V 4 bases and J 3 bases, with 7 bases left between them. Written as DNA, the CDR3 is TGTGCCAGCAGTTCTGACATCTACGAGCAGTACTTC. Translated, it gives CASSSDIYEQYF.